This is a list of T cell receptor beta chains from one sample in a study of cytotoxic CD8 clonotypes in ibrutinib-treated CLL. This table comes from immunoSEQ multiplex PCR, and its TCRdb copy is limited to in-frame clones, with some not included. This sample has about 130,000 clones, with about 85% found just once. This specimen was PBMCs, taken after 24 months of ibrutinib treatment. These receptors originate from a human donor with chronic lymphocytic leukemia. Both conserved end residues are part of each CDR3. Fields, in order: clone size, J gene, D gene, V gene, CDR3 DNA, CDR3 protein. The D gene is left open where the match is weak. The size field is filled for only some rows; it gives once, few, many or a size class.

NA	TRBJ1-3	NA	TRBV30	TGTGCCTGGACTAAAATCCCCGACTTCGGAAACACCATATATTTT	CAWTKIPDFGNTIYF
NA	TRBJ1-1	NA	TRBV18	TGTGCCAGCTCACCAAGTCAAACACTTTTGAACACTGAAGCTTTCTTT	CASSPSQTLLNTEAFF
once	TRBJ2-4	TRBD2	TRBV5-4	TGTGCCAGCAGCGGACCGGATCCAGCGGGGAAAAACATTCAGTACTTC	CASSGPDPAGKNIQYF
few	TRBJ1-1	NA	TRBV7-3	TGTGCCAGCAGCTCTAACTTGAACACTGAAGCTTTCTTT	CASSSNLNTEAFF
few	TRBJ1-1	TRBD1	TRBV30	TGTGCCTGGAGGACAGGGATGAACACTGAAGCTTTCTTT	CAWRTGMNTEAFF
NA	TRBJ2-3	NA	TRBV6-4	TGTGCCAGCAGGGGGGCTAGCACAGATACGCAGTATTTT	CASRGASTDTQYF
NA	TRBJ2-5	NA	TRBV6-1	TGTGCCAGCAGTATCACTAGTTCACAAGAGACCCAGTACTTC	CASSITSSQETQYF
NA	TRBJ1-2	NA	TRBV7-3	TGTGCCAGCAGCTCTTTCGTCCAGTTGGGGGCTTATGGCTACACCTTC	CASSSFVQLGAYGYTF
NA	TRBJ1-6	TRBD1	TRBV9	TGTGCCAGCAGCTGGACAGGGATGTCCTATAATTCACCCCTCCACTTT	CASSWTGMSYNSPLHF
NA	TRBJ2-2	TRBD2	TRBV7-2	TGTGCCAGCAGCACGCCGGGACTAGCCGGGGAGCTGTTTTTT	CASSTPGLAGELFF